This record concerns one T cell receptor beta chain sequence. The antigen is undetermined. The source of the sample is a study of cytomegalovirus exposure and HLA in healthy donors. Study-wide results and caveats: From TCR beta sequences, most subjects' HLA-A and HLA-B alleles were reportedly predicted accurately. In a later analysis, at a false discovery rate of 0.05, under 20,000 TCR beta sequences matched HLA alleles.

The PCR made use of 60 Vbeta and 13 Jbeta primers. Data came from immunoSEQ multiplex PCR; TCRdb stores just in-frame clones and leaves some out. Among 100,000 to 150,000 clones, about three quarters were seen once, and the ten largest hold about 1.9%. The TCR comes from a man between 50 and 59 years old in good health and CMV-seronegative. Sequencing was done on a sample of PBMCs.

The CDR3 bases are TGTGCCAGCAGCCTGAGAACTGACTACGAGCAGTACTTC. Translating it yields CASSLRTDYEQYF. The chain links TRBV5-4 to TRBJ2-7; D remains unclear. Trimming removed 4 bases from V and 3 bases from J, with 11 bases in between. Germline CDR1 and CDR2: SGHNT and YYREEE (reference sequence). The CDR3 has 13 amino acids.